This passage covers 18 T cell receptor beta chains from one sample sequenced in a study of cytomegalovirus exposure and HLA in healthy donors. Repertoires were generated with immunoSEQ multiplex PCR, while TCRdb's copy carries only in-frame clones and drops some. This sample carries 150,000 to 250,000 clones, 80% to 90% of them seen once, and the ten largest clones take roughly 13%. Sequenced input: PBMCs. Receptors originate from a woman between 25 and 40 years old in good health and CMV-seropositive.

In this sample, this clone turned up once. This rearrangement joins TRBV7-3 to TRBJ2-1; 8 positions agree with TRBD2. Per germline, CDR1 SGHTA and CDR2 FQGTGA. There are 15 residues in the CDR3. V shed 5 bases, J shed 6 bases, and the junction held 9 bases outside the gene matches. CDR3 DNA: TGTGCCAGCAGCCTCCAGCGGGAGTCTCTCAATGAGCAGTTCTTC. It yields the protein CASSLQRESLNEQFF.

The CDR3 loop is CASSYSRVGEQYF. The DNA of the CDR3 is TGTGCCAGCAGTTACTCCAGGGTAGGCGAGCAGTACTTC. The V and J genes are TRBV6-6 and TRBJ2-7, with a weak D call TRBD1 (5 bases). CDR3 length: 13 residues. V was pared by 0 bases and J by 6 bases, with 9 bases between. Germline values: CDR1 MNHNY, CDR2 SVGAGI (reference sequence).

The chain is built from TRBV7-3 and TRBJ2-2, with 9 bases aligning to TRBD1. Germline V gene lookup returns CDR1 SGHTA and CDR2 FQGTGA. The junction had 9 bases not matched to a gene; V was cut back by 5 bases and J by 5 bases. The CDR3 is made up of 16 amino acids. Here the CDR3 reads CASSPRQGDVTGELFF. The CDR3, as DNA: TGTGCCAGCAGCCCCAGACAGGGGGACGTAACCGGGGAGCTGTTTTTT.

The chain has TRBV19 and TRBJ2-1, with D unresolved. From germline, CDR1 is LNHDA and CDR2 SQIVND (reference sequence). This CDR3 comprises 12 residues. The ends were cut back, 4 bases at V and 10 bases at J, with 11 bases in the middle. The CDR3 nucleotides read TGTGCCAGTAGTACCCAGTGGTCGGAGCAGTTCTTC. It translates to CASSTQWSEQFF.

The chain combines TRBV27 with TRBJ1-5; a weak D match, TRBD1 (6 bases). Germline loops: CDR1 MNHEY, CDR2 SMNVEV (reference sequence). The germline V and J ends were trimmed by 7 bases and 0 bases, with 19 bases remaining between them. The CDR3 length is 17 residues. As DNA, the CDR3 is TGTGCCAGCAACGAGGGGGGGACGAGGTATAGCAATCAGCCCCAGCATTTT. This encodes CASNEGGTRYSNQPQHF.

The chain couples TRBV5-6 to TRBJ1-5; the match to TRBD1 covers 8 bases. Trimming took 3 bases from V and 4 from J; bases not matched to a gene: 9. The germline V gene encodes CDR1 SGHDT and CDR2 YYEEEE. CDR3 length equals 16 residues. CDR3 region: CASSWWTGLSNQPQHF. Here the CDR3 DNA reads TGTGCCAGCAGCTGGTGGACAGGGCTTTCTAATCAGCCCCAGCATTTT.

V gene TRBV4-1 combines with J gene TRBJ1-1; no clear D. Germline V gives CDR1 MGHRA, CDR2 YSYEKL. The ends were cut back, 0 bases at V and 3 bases at J, with 17 bases in the middle. The CDR3 loop spans 17 amino acids. The CDR3 region has the DNA TGCGCCAGCAGCCAAGATAGGAGTGCCGGTGGCTACACTGAAGCTTTCTTT. This sequence encodes CASSQDRSAGGYTEAFF.

The CDR3 coding sequence is TGCAGTGCTGCGACTAAGGTTGAGCAGTTCTTC. It is translated as CSAATKVEQFF. The chain carries TRBV20-1 and TRBJ2-1; D is perhaps TRBD2 (5 bases). Looked up from germline, CDR1 is DFQATT and CDR2 is SNEGSKA (reference sequence). The length of the CDR3 is 11 residues. Between the trimmed V and J ends, which lost 5 bases and 9 bases, there was a span of 11 bases.

This clone appeared once. The chain employs TRBV29-1 and TRBJ2-3, with D possibly being TRBD1 (5 bases). Looked up from germline, CDR1 is SQVTM and CDR2 is ANQGSEA. This CDR3 comprises 13 residues. Trimming removed 8 bases at V and 1 base at J, with 13 bases between. CDR3 in DNA: TGCAGCCTCACGATAGGGGGCACAGATACGCAGTATTTT. This codes for CSLTIGGTDTQYF.

This clone was seen a single time. The CDR3 region is CASSVGGSTEAFF. The CDR3 coding sequence is TGTGCCAGCAGCGTCGGGGGTAGCACTGAAGCTTTCTTT. The chain combines TRBV9 with TRBJ1-1, with TRBD1 as a possible D gene (5 bases). This CDR3 comprises 13 residues. The germline gives CDR1 SGDLS, CDR2 YYNGEE. V was clipped by 2 bases and J by 4 bases, with 9 bases between them.

CDR3 residues: CASRSHGSNQPQHF. As DNA, the CDR3 is TGTGCCAGCAGAAGTCACGGGAGCAATCAGCCCCAGCATTTT. The chain combines TRBV6-5 with TRBJ1-5; unclear D gene. The CDR3 spans 14 residues. Trimming stripped 6 bases from V and 1 base from J, with 10 bases between. From germline, CDR1 is MNHEY and CDR2 SVGAGI.

This clone was observed a single time. This chain joins TRBV30 and TRBJ2-3; a weak D match, TRBD2 (5 bases). The V end was cut by 1 base, the J end by 12 bases, with 11 bases between. This CDR3 spans 11 amino acids. From germline, CDR1 is GTSNPN and CDR2 SVGIG (reference sequence). CDR3: CAWSDPSGQYF. The CDR3 nucleotides read TGTGCCTGGAGTGATCCGAGCGGCCAGTATTTT.

The rearrangement uses TRBV27 and TRBJ2-7, with D uncertain. Germline lookup yields CDR1 MNHEY and CDR2 SMNVEV (reference sequence). V was trimmed by 5 bases and J by 3 bases, leaving 11 bases between them. The CDR3 contains 13 residues. The CDR3 DNA reads TGTGCCAGCAGTAGAGACAAAGACTACGAGCAGTACTTC. Translating it yields CASSRDKDYEQYF.

The V call is TRBV14, the J call TRBJ2-1, with D perhaps matching TRBD1 (5 bases). Germline CDR1 reads SGHDN; CDR2 reads FVKESK. Trimming pared 4 bases from V and 4 bases from J, leaving 14 bases between. The CDR3 consists of 15 residues. The CDR3 reads CASSRRAPPYNEQFF. CDR3 coding DNA: TGTGCCAGCAGCCGCAGGGCCCCCCCTTACAATGAGCAGTTCTTC.

This clone came up a few times. This chain joins TRBV30 and TRBJ2-5; D not resolved. V was pared by 2 bases and J by 5 bases, with 9 bases between. Germline lookup yields CDR1 GTSNPN and CDR2 SVGIG (reference sequence). CDR3 length: 12 residues. The CDR3 DNA follows: TGTGCCTGGAGTACCTCCGGGGAGACCCAGTACTTC. Amino acid sequence: CAWSTSGETQYF.

There are a few counts of this clone. The chain uses TRBV6-1 and TRBJ2-7, with a possible D match to TRBD1 (6 bases). This CDR3 has 14 amino acids. V gave up 4 bases and J gave up 3 bases, with 13 bases separating them. CDR1 is MNHNS, CDR2 SASEGT, per germline. The CDR3 spells CASSAQGLNYEQYF. CDR3 sequence (DNA): TGTGCCAGCAGTGCACAGGGATTAAACTACGAGCAGTACTTC.

Notes on this clone: Germline and junction disagree at one end, which may indicate a read error. The chain joins TRBV15 to TRBJ2-7; tentative D call: TRBD2 (5 bases). This CDR3 is built from 14 residues. The germline gives CDR1 LNHNV, CDR2 YYDKDF (reference sequence). The CDR3 DNA sequence: TGTGCCACCAGCAGAGTTACGGGGTCCGGAAGTACCGACTTC. Its translation is CATSRVTGSGSTDF.

This clone was detected only a few times. The chain combines TRBV11-3 with TRBJ2-7; no firm D call. Germline V lookup: CDR1 SGHNT, CDR2 YENEEA. V lost 1 base and J 4 bases, leaving 8 bases between the germline ends. The CDR3 extends over 13 amino acids. The CDR3 loop reads CASSLGGGYEQYF. The CDR3, as DNA: TGTGCCAGCAGCTTAGGAGGTGGTTACGAGCAGTACTTC.